The 32 T cell receptor beta chains below all came from one sample that was sequenced in a study of beta chain features in type 1 diabetes. General study findings and limits: Moderate yet significant TCRB CDR3 shortening was seen in Type 1 diabetes patients in all four CD4+ subsets.

Antigen specificity for these receptors is unknown. cDNA synthesis used the whole RNA isolate, giving expressed TCRB sequences. TCRdb's table, derived via immunoSEQ multiplex PCR, lists solely in-frame clones and lacks some. The profile covers around 690,000 clones, with 9.5% to 15% appearing a single time and more than 0.1% taken by the ten largest. Material for sequencing was naive CD4+ T cells from blood. These receptors all come from a man aged 25 to 40 with type 1 diabetes.

V gene TRBV5-6 combines with J gene TRBJ2-1; 9 bases align to TRBD1. The CDR3 length is 14 residues. Trimming removed 6 bases from V and 10 bases from J; junction bases left unmatched: 11. Per the germline V gene, CDR1 is SGHDT and CDR2 is YYEEEE. The CDR3 DNA sequence: TGTGCCAGCACTTTACAGGGGGCGCGGCTAGAGCAGTTCTTC. This gives the protein CASTLQGARLEQFF.

The table lists this clone with a few counts. The gene calls are TRBV7-2 and TRBJ2-7; 8 positions match TRBD1. Germline V gives CDR1 SGHTA, CDR2 FQGNSA. Trimming cost V 5 bases and J 5 bases; bases outside gene matches: 14. The CDR3 totals 16 residues. The CDR3 loop is CASSLAGQGARNEQYF. The CDR3 DNA follows: TGTGCCAGCAGCCTCGCGGGGCAGGGGGCCAGGAACGAGCAGTACTTC.

This clone was observed a handful of times. The genes are TRBV15 and TRBJ2-5; weak D call: TRBD2 (6 bases). Between the trimmed V and J ends, which lost 3 bases and 5 bases, there was a span of 13 bases. Germline CDR1 LNHNV, CDR2 YYDKDF (reference sequence). CDR3 length: 14 amino acids. CDR3: CATSRTSGFETQYF. CDR3 DNA sequence: TGTGCCACCAGCAGGACTAGTGGGTTCGAGACCCAGTACTTC. Filled out from reference TRBV15 and TRBJ2-5, the complete variable domain reads DAMVIQNPRYQVTQFGKPVTLSCSQTLNHNVMYWYQQKSSQAPKLLFHYYDKDFNNEADTPDNFQSRRPNTSFCFLDIRSPGLGDTAMYLCATSRTSGFETQYFGPGTRLLVL.

V and J are TRBV9 and TRBJ2-5; 10 nucleotides align to TRBD2. The V gene's germline CDR1 is SGDLS and CDR2 YYNGEE. V dropped 6 bases and J dropped 3; count of bases not matched to a gene: 8. The CDR3 length is 15 residues. DNA of the CDR3: TGTGCCAGCAACCTCAAAGGACTAGCGGAAGAGACCCAGTACTTC. It encodes CASNLKGLAEETQYF.

V and J are TRBV28 and TRBJ2-7; D not certain. The CDR3 consists of 11 residues. Trimming shortened V by 8 bases and J by 0 bases, and 5 bases separated the two germline ends. The germline V gene has CDR1 MDHEN and CDR2 SYDVKM. This CDR3 is CASGVSYEQYF. CDR3 bases: TGTGCCAGCGGGGTCTCCTACGAGCAGTACTTC.

The chain employs TRBV7-9 and TRBJ1-2; no clear D. V lost 1 base and J 6 bases, leaving 9 bases between the germline ends. The CDR3 covers 13 residues. The germline gives CDR1 SEHNR, CDR2 FQNEAQ (reference sequence). CDR3 sequence (DNA): TGTGCCAGCAGCTTAGAATGGAGCAATGGCTACACCTTC. Translation gives CASSLEWSNGYTF.

The V gene is TRBV7-9, the J gene TRBJ1-4; a possible D gene is TRBD1 (5 bases). CDR3 size: 18 residues. Germline V gene sequence: CDR1 SEHNR, CDR2 FQNEAQ (reference sequence). V was trimmed by 2 bases and J by 7 bases, leaving 23 bases between them. CDR3: CASSLSLGTDTGLEKLFF. The CDR3 nucleotides read TGTGCCAGCAGCTTATCCCTTGGGACGGACACCGGTCTTGAAAAACTGTTTTTT.

This clone has only a few counts. This chain connects TRBV4-3 to TRBJ2-2; no firm D call. The CDR3 length is 15 residues. Looked up from germline, CDR1 is LGHNA and CDR2 is YSLEER. V lost 0 bases, J lost 3 bases, and 8 bases lay in between. CDR3 in amino acids: CASSQESQDTGELFF. The DNA for the CDR3 is TGCGCCAGCAGCCAAGAGAGTCAGGACACCGGGGAGCTGTTTTTT.

In its sample, this clone was seen a few times. The rearrangement uses TRBV7-9 and TRBJ1-2, with D perhaps TRBD1 (5 bases). This CDR3 has 14 amino acids. V lost 5 bases and J lost 7, with 17 bases in between. Per germline, CDR1 SEHNR and CDR2 FQNEAQ (reference sequence). In nucleotides, the CDR3 is TGTGCCAGCAGCGATTTGCAGGGTATGGGTGGCTACACCTTC. This gives the protein CASSDLQGMGGYTF.

This clone was found a few times. This chain connects TRBV5-1 to TRBJ2-6, with D possibly being TRBD1 (6 bases). The CDR3 is 16 residues long. The V end was cut by 4 bases, the J end by 0 bases, with 11 bases between. The V gene's germline CDR1 is SGHRS and CDR2 YFSETQ. DNA of the CDR3: TGCGCCAGCAGCCCCACAGGGAGCTCTGGGGCCAACGTCCTGACTTTC. It translates to CASSPTGSSGANVLTF.

This chain connects TRBV11-2 to TRBJ2-5, with 7 bases lining up with TRBD2. Germline values: CDR1 SGHAT, CDR2 FQNNGV. Unmatched junction bases numbered 11, after V lost 5 bases and J lost 5 bases. The length of the CDR3 is 15 residues. The CDR3 DNA is TGTGCCAGCAGCCCAAGGGGAGGGCTTCGGGAGACCCAGTACTTC. Amino acid sequence: CASSPRGGLRETQYF.

The chain has TRBV18 and TRBJ2-3; D is undetermined. Per the germline V gene, CDR1 is KGHSH and CDR2 is LQKENI. V was cut by 7 bases and J by 1 base, with 9 bases left in between. The length of the CDR3 is 13 residues. CDR3 in amino acids: CASYIGGTDTQYF. In DNA form, the CDR3 reads TGTGCCAGCTATATTGGGGGCACAGATACGCAGTATTTT. Based on the CDR3 plus reference TRBV18 and TRBJ2-3, the full variable domain is NAGVMQNPRHLVRRRGQEARLRCSPMKGHSHVYWYRQLPEEGLKFMVYLQKENIIDESGMPKERFSAEFPKEGPSILRIQQVVRGDSAAYFCASYIGGTDTQYFGPGTRLTVL.

This clone appeared a few times. The CDR3 bases are TGTGCCTGGACCCTTAGCGGGTCCTCCTACAATGAGCAGTTCTTC. Amino acids: CAWTLSGSSYNEQFF. This sequence joins TRBV30 and TRBJ2-1; 7 bases fit TRBD2. The length of the CDR3 is 15 residues. With V trimmed by 4 bases and J by 0 bases, 6 bases remained unmatched. The germline V gene encodes CDR1 GTSNPN and CDR2 SVGIG (reference sequence). The full variable domain, in which reference TRBV30 and TRBJ2-1 provide the parts outside the CDR3, is SQTIHQWPATLVQPVGSPLSLECTVEGTSNPNLYWYRQAAGRGLQLLFYSVGIGQISSEVPQNLSASRPQDRQFILSSKKLLLSDSGFYLCAWTLSGSSYNEQFFGPGTRLTVL.

This clone was seen a few times. This chain connects TRBV6-1 to TRBJ2-7, with D uncertain. The CDR3 totals 12 residues. Germline V CDR1 and CDR2: MNHNS, SASEGT. Between the trimmed V and J ends, which lost 5 bases and 2 bases, there was a span of 7 bases. CDR3 residues: CASSPYPYEQYF. CDR3 nucleotides: TGTGCCAGCAGTCCTTACCCCTACGAGCAGTACTTC.

This chain joins TRBV18 and TRBJ1-5, with D possibly TRBD1 on 6 matching bases. This CDR3 spans 17 amino acids. V lost 3 bases, J lost 6 bases, and 21 bases lay in between. Germline V gene lookup returns CDR1 KGHSH and CDR2 LQKENI. The CDR3 here is CASSPTLQGLAGQPQHF. DNA for the CDR3: TGTGCCAGCTCACCCACATTACAGGGTCTTGCTGGTCAGCCCCAGCATTTT.

The DNA of the CDR3 is TGTGCCAGCAGTGGCCCTTCCAATACGCAGTATTTT. This sequence encodes CASSGPSNTQYF. J is TRBJ2-3 and V is TRBV25-1; D is undetermined. The CDR3 consists of 12 residues. In germline, CDR1 is MGHDK, CDR2 SYGVNS. V lost 4 bases and J 7 bases, leaving 9 bases between the germline ends.

This clone appeared a few times. CDR3 amino acids: CASSLYAPSGTGFYEQYF. CDR3 nucleotides: TGTGCCAGCAGTTTATATGCCCCTTCCGGGACAGGGTTTTACGAGCAGTACTTC. The chain employs TRBV27 and TRBJ2-7; TRBD1 matches at 9 bases. Germline V lookup: CDR1 MNHEY, CDR2 SMNVEV (reference sequence). CDR3 size: 18 residues. The trim removed 1 base at V and 4 bases at J, leaving 14 bases unmatched.

The chain has TRBV5-6 and TRBJ2-1; TRBD2 might be the D (5 bases). In germline, CDR1 is SGHDT, CDR2 YYEEEE. V gave up 7 bases and J gave up 6 bases, with 11 bases separating them. This CDR3 has 12 amino acids. DNA of the CDR3: TGTGCCAGCCACACGGCGGGCAATGAGCAGTTCTTC. The encoded protein is CASHTAGNEQFF.

In this sample, this clone turned up a few times. The J gene is TRBJ2-2, the V gene TRBV5-1; D may be TRBD1 or TRBD2 (5 bases each). CDR1 is SGHRS, CDR2 YFSETQ, per germline. The CDR3 loop spans 16 amino acids. V lost 1 base, J lost 1 base, and 11 bases lay in between. CDR3 sequence reads: CASSLSRGRNTGELFF. CDR3 DNA: TGCGCCAGCAGCTTGTCCCGGGGCAGGAACACCGGGGAGCTGTTTTTT.

This clone is a singleton in its sample. The chain uses TRBV30 and TRBJ2-7; TRBD1 aligns across 8 bases. CDR3 length: 17 residues. From germline, CDR1 is GTSNPN and CDR2 SVGIG (reference sequence). The V segment lost 4 bases and the J segment 3 bases; nucleotides outside the gene matches: 17. The CDR3, as DNA: TGTGCCTGGAACAAACTAGGGAAGGACAGGGAAAACTACGAGCAGTACTTC. Protein: CAWNKLGKDRENYEQYF.

This rearrangement joins TRBV12-5 to TRBJ2-5; TRBD1 matches 9 bases. The V gene's germline CDR1 is LGHNT and CDR2 FRNRAP. V trimming: 5 bases; J trimming: 3 bases; junction bases outside the gene matches: 10. This CDR3 comprises 16 residues. CDR3 sequence: CASGPTGQGGEETQYF. Here the CDR3 DNA reads TGTGCTAGTGGTCCCACGGGACAGGGTGGAGAAGAGACCCAGTACTTC.

This sequence joins TRBV28 and TRBJ2-6; 9 nucleotides line up with TRBD1. CDR3 length equals 16 residues. Germline assignment: CDR1 MDHEN and CDR2 SYDVKM. With 5 bases clipped from V and 2 bases from J, the junction kept 4 bases outside the gene matches. CDR3 in amino acids: CASSKTGGPGANVLTF. The CDR3 DNA reads TGTGCCAGCAGTAAGACAGGGGGACCTGGGGCCAACGTCCTGACTTTC.

For the CDR3, the DNA is TGTGCCAGCAGCCAAGATCGGTTTGGCTACACCTTC. Its protein is CASSQDRFGYTF. The V and J genes are TRBV14 and TRBJ1-2; no reliable D call. CDR1 and CDR2 from the germline V gene are SGHDN and FVKESK. The CDR3 consists of 12 residues. The germline V and J ends were trimmed by 0 bases and 7 bases, with 6 bases remaining between them.

This clone was seen more than once but under ten times. The V and J genes are TRBV4-3 and TRBJ2-1, with 9 bases aligning to TRBD2. Germline V gene sequence: CDR1 LGHNA, CDR2 YSLEER. CDR3 length equals 20 residues. J lost 0 bases, V lost 1 base, and 13 bases had no gene match. CDR3 nucleotide sequence: TGCGCCAGCAGCCAAGGTGGGCTAGCGGGGTTCCCGAGCTCCTACAATGAGCAGTTCTTC. Its translation: CASSQGGLAGFPSSYNEQFF.

This clone has just a few counts. The chain recombines TRBV7-9 with TRBJ2-7, with D unresolved. The germline V gene has CDR1 SEHNR and CDR2 FQNEAQ (reference sequence). The CDR3 covers 14 residues. Trimming left V 0 bases short and J 2 bases short, with 8 bases between. The CDR3 coding sequence is TGTGCCAGCAGCTTAGCCAGCCTTGCCTACGAGCAGTACTTC. As protein: CASSLASLAYEQYF.

The chain carries TRBV4-3 and TRBJ1-2; the match to TRBD1 covers 7 bases. With 3 bases clipped from V and 7 bases from J, the junction kept 8 bases outside the gene matches. The CDR3 length is 14 residues. The germline V gene encodes CDR1 LGHNA and CDR2 YSLEER. The CDR3 bases are TGCGCCAGCAGCCATGACGAGGAGGGGGCTGGCTACACCTTC. Residues: CASSHDEEGAGYTF.

This clone was seen once. This chain links TRBV7-6 with TRBJ1-4; D is unclear. Trimming pared 0 bases from V and 7 bases from J, leaving 9 bases between. Germline assignment: CDR1 SGHVS and CDR2 FNYEAQ. The CDR3 is 14 residues long. CDR3 DNA sequence: TGTGCCAGCAGCTTAGCACGTAGAGGTGAAAAACTGTTTTTT. Its protein product is CASSLARRGEKLFF.

This clone turned up a few times. The V call is TRBV10-3, the J call TRBJ1-6, with TRBD1 matching over 10 bases. V lost 0 bases, J lost 14 bases, and 10 bases stayed unmatched. This CDR3 spans 16 amino acids. Germline V gives CDR1 ENHRY, CDR2 SYGVKD. The CDR3 reads CAISESGTGALGSLHF. CDR3 sequence (DNA): TGTGCCATCAGTGAGTCAGGGACAGGGGCCTTAGGGTCCCTCCACTTT.

This clone turned up a few times. The chain recombines TRBV11-1 with TRBJ2-7, with D possibly TRBD1 on 6 matching bases. This CDR3 comprises 15 residues. CDR1 and CDR2 (germline): SGHAT, FQDESV (reference sequence). Trimming pared 5 bases from V and 0 bases from J, leaving 14 bases between. CDR3 protein: CASSHLDRDSYEQYF. The CDR3 bases are TGTGCCAGCAGCCATCTGGACAGAGACTCCTACGAGCAGTACTTC.

The V call is TRBV19, the J call TRBJ2-7, with D perhaps TRBD2 (5 bases). This CDR3 has 12 residues. V lost 7 bases and J lost 7, with 14 bases in between. Germline lookup yields CDR1 LNHDA and CDR2 SQIVND (reference sequence). CDR3 DNA sequence: TGTGCCAGTAAAAGCCCGGGGAATGAGCAGTACTTC. Amino acids: CASKSPGNEQYF.

This chain links TRBV2 with TRBJ2-7; D might be TRBD2 (6 bases). The germline gives CDR1 SNHLY, CDR2 FYNNEI. V was cut by 7 bases and J by 6 bases, with 19 bases left in between. The CDR3 sequence is 14 residues long. CDR3 amino acids: CASNWEAGILEQYF. CDR3 nucleotides: TGTGCCAGCAACTGGGAGGCAGGTATTCTCGAGCAGTACTTC.

The chain has TRBV19 and TRBJ2-7; 9 bases match TRBD1. V lost 6 bases and J lost 2; bases outside the gene matches: 8. Looked up from germline, CDR1 is LNHDA and CDR2 is SQIVND (reference sequence). The CDR3 sequence is 15 residues long. The CDR3 region is CASRQTGTGPYEQYF. The CDR3 DNA reads TGTGCCAGTAGACAGACCGGGACAGGGCCCTACGAGCAGTACTTC.